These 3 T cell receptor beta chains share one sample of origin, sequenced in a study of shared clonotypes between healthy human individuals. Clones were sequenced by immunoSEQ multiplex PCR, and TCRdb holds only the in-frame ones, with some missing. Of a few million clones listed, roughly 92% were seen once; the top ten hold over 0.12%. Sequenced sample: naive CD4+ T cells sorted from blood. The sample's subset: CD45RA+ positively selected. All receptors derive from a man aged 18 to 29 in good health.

As DNA, the CDR3 is TGTGCCAGCAGCGGGGGACAGTCATACACTGAAGCTTTCTTT. Translated, it gives CASSGGQSYTEAFF. The chain recombines TRBV2 with TRBJ1-1; TRBD1 matches 7 bases. There are 14 residues in the CDR3. V was pared by 6 bases and J by 3 bases, with 7 bases of the junction left unmatched. Per germline, CDR1 SNHLY and CDR2 FYNNEI.

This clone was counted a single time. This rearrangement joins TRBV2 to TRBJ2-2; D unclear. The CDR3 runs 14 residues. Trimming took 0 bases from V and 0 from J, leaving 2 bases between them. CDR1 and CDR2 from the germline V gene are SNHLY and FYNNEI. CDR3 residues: CASSEATNTGELFF. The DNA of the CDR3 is TGTGCCAGCAGTGAAGCCACGAACACCGGGGAGCTGTTTTTT.

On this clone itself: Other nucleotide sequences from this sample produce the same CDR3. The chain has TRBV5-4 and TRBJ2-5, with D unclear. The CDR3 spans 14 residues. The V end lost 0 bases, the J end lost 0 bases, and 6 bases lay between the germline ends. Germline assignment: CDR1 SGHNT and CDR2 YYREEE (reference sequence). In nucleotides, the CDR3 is TGTGCCAGCAGCTTGGGAGGCTACCAAGAGACCCAGTACTTC. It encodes CASSLGGYQETQYF.